This TCR beta chain was documented in a study of PD-1 blockade in classical Hodgkin lymphoma. Whole-study results and caveats: Reasons behind the repertoire differences stay unclear, perhaps disease activity or earlier therapy. At baseline, newly diagnosed patients reportedly showed less TCR diversity than healthy donors.

Details on this clone: What it recognizes is unknown.

The sample's time point: newly diagnosed, previously untreated cHL patient sample. Untreated, newly diagnosed classical Hodgkin lymphoma PBMCs were comparators. The assay was immunoSEQ multiplex PCR, and TCRdb's table has in-frame clones only and misses some. The table has about 21,000 clones, 90% to 95% seen once; the top ten hold about 5%. From germline, CDR1 is MNHEY and CDR2 SVGAGI. The CDR3 loop spans 11 amino acids. Trimming shortened V by 5 bases and J by 8 bases, and 4 bases separated the two germline ends. This TCR was sampled from a human donor with classical Hodgkin lymphoma. The chain combines TRBV6-5 with TRBJ1-6; the D is unclear. Sequencing was carried out using peripheral blood mononuclear cells (PBMCs). The CDR3 loop is CASSPDSPLHF. The CDR3, as DNA: TGTGCCAGCAGTCCAGATTCACCCCTCCACTTT.